The 9 T cell receptor beta chains reported below all come from one sample, sequenced in a study of blood T cell repertoires in COVID-19. Clones were sequenced by immunoSEQ multiplex PCR, and TCRdb holds only the in-frame ones, with some missing. The table has around 230,000 clones, around 84% seen once. Source material: peripheral blood. These receptors were collected from a man aged 50-60 years with COVID-19, enrolled during active disease.

This chain links TRBV5-1 with TRBJ2-1, with 7 bases fitting TRBD2. Germline trimming cut 0 bases from V and 4 bases from J; bases unmatched to any gene: 1. From germline, CDR1 is SGHRS and CDR2 YFSETQ. The CDR3 is 14 residues long. DNA for the CDR3: TGCGCCAGCAGCTTGGGGGAGGGGTACAATGAGCAGTTCTTC. Protein product: CASSLGEGYNEQFF.

This clone was recorded a few times. The rearrangement uses TRBV11-2 and TRBJ1-6; D is perhaps TRBD1 (6 bases). Germline V gene sequence: CDR1 SGHAT, CDR2 FQNNGV. V was clipped by 3 bases and J by 14 bases, with 8 bases between them. The CDR3 totals 11 residues. CDR3 sequence: CASSFQGTLHF. CDR3 nucleotide sequence: TGTGCCAGCAGCTTCCAGGGGACCCTCCACTTT.

The chain combines TRBV27 with TRBJ2-1, with 11 bases fitting TRBD1. The CDR3 contains 17 residues. Trimming took 3 bases from V and 6 from J; bases not matched to a gene: 10. In germline, CDR1 is MNHEY, CDR2 SMNVEV (reference sequence). The CDR3 protein is CASSLDMGTGGVNEQFF. The CDR3 coding sequence is TGTGCCAGCAGTTTGGACATGGGGACAGGGGGTGTCAATGAGCAGTTCTTC.

This chain links TRBV19 with TRBJ2-5; D remains unclear. Germline V CDR1 and CDR2: LNHDA, SQIVND (reference sequence). V was cut by 5 bases and J by 0 bases, with 7 bases left in between. CDR3 length: 13 amino acids. CDR3 protein: CASSLANQETQYF. CDR3 in DNA: TGTGCCAGTAGTCTGGCAAACCAAGAGACCCAGTACTTC.

This clone was seen once. This rearrangement joins TRBV12-5 to TRBJ1-1, with D possibly matching TRBD1 (6 bases). CDR3 length: 13 residues. The V end lost 6 bases, the J end lost 5 bases, and 13 bases lay between the germline ends. Germline CDR1 LGHNT, CDR2 FRNRAP. The CDR3 spells CASGVRQDTEAFF. In DNA, the CDR3 is TGTGCTAGTGGGGTGAGACAGGATACTGAAGCTTTCTTT.

V gene TRBV9 combines with J gene TRBJ2-7; TRBD1 matches 12 bases. The CDR3 covers 15 residues. Germline CDR1 and CDR2: SGDLS and YYNGEE. V lost 3 bases and J lost 6; bases outside the gene matches: 7. CDR3 sequence (DNA): TGTGCCAGCAGCGACGGGACAGGGGGCTGGAGCGAGCAGTACTTC. Translated, it gives CASSDGTGGWSEQYF.

The chain uses TRBV2 and TRBJ1-3; no clear D gene. The length of the CDR3 is 15 residues. Deletions cut 2 bases from V and 0 bases from J, with 8 bases between. Per germline, CDR1 SNHLY and CDR2 FYNNEI. As DNA, the CDR3 is TGTGCCAGCAGTGAATTCTGGAGCTCTGGAAACACCATATATTTT. Protein sequence: CASSEFWSSGNTIYF.

The V gene is TRBV6-5, the J gene TRBJ2-5; D may be TRBD2 (6 bases). Germline assignment: CDR1 MNHEY and CDR2 SVGAGI. Between the trimmed V and J ends, which lost 5 bases and 5 bases, there was a span of 18 bases. The CDR3 extends over 15 amino acids. The DNA for the CDR3 is TGTGCCAGCAGTAATCAGGCAGCGGGCGGGGAGACCCAGTACTTC. It specifies CASSNQAAGGETQYF.

This rearrangement joins TRBV7-2 to TRBJ2-3, with 9 bases fitting TRBD2. After removal of 6 bases from V and 5 bases from J, the junction contained 18 bases not matched to a gene. Germline V CDR1 and CDR2: SGHTA, FQGNSA. The CDR3 is 18 amino acids. The CDR3 bases are TGTGCCAGCAGACCCGGGGCTAGCGGGGCCCCCGGGGTAGATACGCAGTATTTT. It translates to CASRPGASGAPGVDTQYF. Drawing the rest from reference TRBV7-2 and TRBJ2-3, the complete variable domain is GAGVSQSPSNKVTEKGKDVELRCDPISGHTALYWYRQSLGQGLEFLIYFQGNSAPDKSGLPSDRFSAERTGGSVSTLTIQRTQQEDSAVYLCASRPGASGAPGVDTQYFGPGTRLTVL.